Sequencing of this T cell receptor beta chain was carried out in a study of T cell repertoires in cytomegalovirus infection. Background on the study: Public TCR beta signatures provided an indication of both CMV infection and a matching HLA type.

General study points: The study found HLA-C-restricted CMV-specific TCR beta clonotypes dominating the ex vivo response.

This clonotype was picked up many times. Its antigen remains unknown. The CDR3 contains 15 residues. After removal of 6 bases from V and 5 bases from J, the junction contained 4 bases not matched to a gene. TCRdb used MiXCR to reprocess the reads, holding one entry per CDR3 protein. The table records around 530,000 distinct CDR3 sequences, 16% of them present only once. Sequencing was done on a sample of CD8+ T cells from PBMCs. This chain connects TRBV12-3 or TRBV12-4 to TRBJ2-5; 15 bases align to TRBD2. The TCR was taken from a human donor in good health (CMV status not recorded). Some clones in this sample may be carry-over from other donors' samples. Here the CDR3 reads CASSSGLAGGETQYF. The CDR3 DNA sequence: TGTGCCAGCAGCTCGGGACTAGCGGGAGGCGAGACCCAGTACTTC.